This T cell receptor beta chain came from a study of blood T cell repertoires in COVID-19. Study in general: Researchers got acute and convalescent COVID-19 samples from the United States, Italy and Spain. In each case, the material was cDNA or gDNA derived from T cells, B-cell-depleted T cells, or PBMCs.

There are 14 residues in the CDR3. The germline CDR1 and CDR2 sequences are SGHVS and FQNEAQ. Trimming cost V 5 bases and J 3 bases, with 11 bases left between them. The authors' processing: Using reference gene primer amplification, nucleated cell counts were estimated. Assay used: immunoSEQ multiplex PCR; TCRdb lists only in-frame clones, some missing. For V, J and clone size, that table is used; D and trimming come from the DNA. The sample includes approximately 110,000 clones, about three quarters of them seen just once. This clone appeared a single time. The chain uses TRBV7-8 and TRBJ1-5, with D maybe TRBD1 (5 bases). Sequenced: peripheral blood. The source of this sequence is a human donor with acute or convalescent COVID-19. The donor label of this sample is uncertain. DNA for the CDR3: TGTGCCAGCAGCCGGGGCCTGAACAATCAGCCCCAGCATTTT. Translated, it gives CASSRGLNNQPQHF. The full variable domain, with the rest looked up from reference TRBV7-8 and TRBJ1-5, is GAGVSQSPRYKVAKRGQDVALRCDPISGHVSLFWYQQALGQGPEFLTYFQNEAQLDKSGLPSDRFFAERPEGSVSTLKIQRTQQEDSAVYLCASSRGLNNQPQHFGDGTRLSIL.